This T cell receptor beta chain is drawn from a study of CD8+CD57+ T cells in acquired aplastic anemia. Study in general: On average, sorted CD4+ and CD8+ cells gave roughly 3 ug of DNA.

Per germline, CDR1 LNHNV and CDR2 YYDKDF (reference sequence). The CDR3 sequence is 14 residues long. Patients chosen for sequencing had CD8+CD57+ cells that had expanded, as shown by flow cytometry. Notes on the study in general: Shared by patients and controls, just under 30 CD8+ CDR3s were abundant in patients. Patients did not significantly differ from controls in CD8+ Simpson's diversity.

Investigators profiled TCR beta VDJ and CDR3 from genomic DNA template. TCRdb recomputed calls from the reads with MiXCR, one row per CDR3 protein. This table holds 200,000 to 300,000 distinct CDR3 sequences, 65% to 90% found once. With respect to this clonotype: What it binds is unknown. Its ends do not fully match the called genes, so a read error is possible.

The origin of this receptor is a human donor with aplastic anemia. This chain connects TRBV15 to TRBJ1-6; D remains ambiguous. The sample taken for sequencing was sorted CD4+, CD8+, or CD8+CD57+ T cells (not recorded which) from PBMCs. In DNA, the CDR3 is TGTGCCACTAGCAGAGCTACTCAGCAAGCGACCCAGCACTTC. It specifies CATSRATQQATQHF.